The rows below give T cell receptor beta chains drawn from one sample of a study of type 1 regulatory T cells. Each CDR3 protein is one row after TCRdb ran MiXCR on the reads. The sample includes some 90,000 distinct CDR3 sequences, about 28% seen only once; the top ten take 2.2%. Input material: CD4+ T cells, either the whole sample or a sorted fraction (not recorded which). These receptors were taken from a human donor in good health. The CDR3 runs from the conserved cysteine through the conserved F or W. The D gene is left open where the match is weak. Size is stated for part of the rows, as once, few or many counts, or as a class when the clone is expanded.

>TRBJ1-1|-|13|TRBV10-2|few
CASTSILNTEAFF
TGCGCCAGCACGAGTATATTGAACACTGAAGCTTTCTTT
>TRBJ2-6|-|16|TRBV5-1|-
CASSRRGAIGANVLTF
TGCGCCAGCAGCCGCCGGGGGGCAATTGGGGCCAACGTCCTGACTTTC
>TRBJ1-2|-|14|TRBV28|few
CASRPPAEDYGYTF
TGTGCCAGCAGGCCCCCAGCCGAGGACTATGGCTACACCTTC
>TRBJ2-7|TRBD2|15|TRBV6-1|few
CASRRAPGLEDEQYF
TGTGCCAGCAGGCGCGCACCGGGACTAGAGGACGAGCAGTACTTC
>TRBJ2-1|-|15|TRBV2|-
CASSPDGFPYNEQFF
TGTGCCAGCAGTCCTGACGGATTCCCCTACAATGAGCAGTTCTTC
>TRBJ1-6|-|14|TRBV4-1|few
CASSQGTVDSPLHF
TGCGCCAGCAGCCAAGGGACAGTTGATTCACCCCTCCACTTT
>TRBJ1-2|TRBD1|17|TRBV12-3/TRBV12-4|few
CASIPGQSTPGDYGYTF
TGTGCCAGCATCCCGGGACAGTCTACACCGGGCGACTATGGCTACACCTTC
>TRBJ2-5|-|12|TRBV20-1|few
CSAHSPRQGQKF
TGCAGTGCTCATTCCCCGCGGCAGGGGCAGAAATTC
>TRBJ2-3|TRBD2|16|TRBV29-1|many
CSVGGNSGRAADTQYF
TGCAGCGTTGGGGGGAATAGCGGGAGGGCCGCAGATACGCAGTATTTT
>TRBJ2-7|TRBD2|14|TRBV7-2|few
CASSLLAGFGEQYF
TGTGCCAGCAGCTTACTAGCGGGATTTGGGGAGCAGTACTTC
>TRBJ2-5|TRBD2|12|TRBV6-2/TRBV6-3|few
CASAGTQETQYF
TGTGCTTCAGCGGGGACCCAAGAGACCCAGTACTTC
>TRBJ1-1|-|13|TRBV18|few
CASSQGRGTEAFF
TGTGCCAGCTCACAGGGGAGAGGCACTGAAGCTTTCTTT
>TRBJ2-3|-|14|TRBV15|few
CATSRDRLADTQYF
TGTGCCACCAGCAGAGACCGACTAGCAGATACGCAGTATTTT
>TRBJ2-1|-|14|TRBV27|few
CASSLKLEANEQFF
TGTGCCAGCAGTTTAAAACTAGAGGCCAATGAGCAGTTCTTC
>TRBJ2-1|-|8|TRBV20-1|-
CSSGDGNF
TGCAGTTCGGGGGACGGAAATTTC
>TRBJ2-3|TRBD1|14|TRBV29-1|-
CSVDGDRTTDTQYF
TGCAGCGTTGACGGGGACAGAACCACAGATACGCAGTATTTT
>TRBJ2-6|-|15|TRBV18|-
CASSNQGPGANVLTF
TGTGCCAGCTCAAACCAGGGCCCTGGGGCCAACGTCCTGACTTTC
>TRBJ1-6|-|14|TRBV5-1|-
CASSFGEGEEPLHF
TGCGCCAGCAGCTTCGGTGAGGGGGAGGAACCCCTCCACTTT
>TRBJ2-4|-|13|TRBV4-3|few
CASSQDGNNIQYF
TGCGCCAGCAGCCAAGACGGGAATAACATTCAGTACTTC
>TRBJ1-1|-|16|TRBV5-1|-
CASSPEGPSGGTEAFF
TGCGCCAGCAGCCCGGAGGGGCCTTCTGGGGGCACTGAAGCTTTCTTT
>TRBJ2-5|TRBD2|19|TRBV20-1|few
CSARAPLGLAGSSGETQYF
TGCAGTGCTAGAGCCCCGCTGGGACTAGCGGGTAGCAGCGGAGAGACCCAGTACTTC
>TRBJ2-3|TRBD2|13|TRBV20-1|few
CSASGRAEDTQYF
TGCAGTGCTAGCGGGAGGGCGGAGGATACGCAGTATTTT
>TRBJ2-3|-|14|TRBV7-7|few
CASSLDSNTDTQYF
TGTGCCAGCAGCTTAGACTCCAACACAGATACGCAGTATTTT
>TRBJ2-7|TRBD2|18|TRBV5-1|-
CASSLVGLAGVGSYEQYF
TGCGCCAGCAGCTTGGTGGGACTAGCGGGAGTGGGTTCCTACGAGCAGTACTTC
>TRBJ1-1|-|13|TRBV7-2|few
CASSPQEITEAFF
TGTGCCAGCAGCCCACAGGAGATCACTGAAGCTTTCTTT
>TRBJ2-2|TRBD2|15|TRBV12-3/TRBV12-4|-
CASREQAGGPGELFF
TGTGCCAGCAGAGAACAAGCGGGAGGGCCCGGGGAGCTGTTTTTT
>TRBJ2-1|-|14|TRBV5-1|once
CASSLERPSDEQFF
TGCGCCAGCAGCTTGGAGCGGCCCTCAGATGAGCAGTTCTTC
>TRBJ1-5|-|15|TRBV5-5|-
CASSLDVTSNQPQHF
TGTGCCAGCAGCTTGGATGTAACCTCCAATCAGCCCCAGCATTTT
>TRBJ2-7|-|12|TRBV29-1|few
CSVGSGAYEQYF
TGCAGCGTTGGATCCGGGGCCTACGAGCAGTACTTC
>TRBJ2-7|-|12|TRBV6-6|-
CASSLGPIEQYF
TGTGCCAGCAGCCTCGGCCCAATCGAGCAGTACTTC
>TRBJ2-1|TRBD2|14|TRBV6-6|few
CASGLAGGSGEQFF
TGTGCCAGCGGACTAGCGGGAGGAAGTGGTGAGCAGTTCTTC
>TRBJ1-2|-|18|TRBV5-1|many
CASSSMPRRGGSNYGYTF
TGCGCCAGCAGCTCTATGCCCCGACGGGGTGGCAGCAACTATGGCTACACCTTC
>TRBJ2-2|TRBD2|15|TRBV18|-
CASSPPSGGAGELFF
TGTGCCAGCTCACCACCGTCGGGAGGGGCCGGGGAGCTGTTTTTT
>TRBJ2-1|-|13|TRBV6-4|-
CASSGLRGNEQFF
TGTGCCAGCAGTGGACTAAGGGGCAATGAGCAGTTCTTC
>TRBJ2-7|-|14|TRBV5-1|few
CASSLEGGPNEQYF
TGCGCCAGCAGCTTGGAGGGGGGGCCCAACGAGCAGTACTTC
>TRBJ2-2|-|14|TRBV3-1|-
CASSQVSGTGELFF
TGTGCCAGCAGCCAAGTCTCGGGCACCGGGGAGCTGTTTTTT
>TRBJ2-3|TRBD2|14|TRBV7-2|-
CASKPAGAVDTQYF
TGTGCCTCGAAGCCAGCGGGAGCCGTAGATACGCAGTATTTT
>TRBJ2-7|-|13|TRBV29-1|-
CSVGSEPPYEQYF
TGCAGCGTTGGGAGTGAGCCCCCCTACGAGCAGTACTTC
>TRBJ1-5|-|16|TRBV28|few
CASSSPLEGGAQPQHF
TGTGCCAGCAGTTCCCCCCTGGAGGGTGGGGCTCAGCCCCAGCATTTT
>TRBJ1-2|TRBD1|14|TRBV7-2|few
CASSERDRGYGYTF
TGTGCCAGCAGCGAAAGGGACAGGGGATATGGCTACACCTTC
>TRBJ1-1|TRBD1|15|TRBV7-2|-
CASSPSPGGWTEAFF
TGTGCCAGCAGCCCGAGCCCAGGGGGCTGGACTGAAGCTTTCTTT
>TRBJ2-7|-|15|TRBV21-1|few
CASSKTGVHFYEQYF
TGTGCCAGCAGTAAAACAGGGGTACACTTCTACGAGCAGTACTTC